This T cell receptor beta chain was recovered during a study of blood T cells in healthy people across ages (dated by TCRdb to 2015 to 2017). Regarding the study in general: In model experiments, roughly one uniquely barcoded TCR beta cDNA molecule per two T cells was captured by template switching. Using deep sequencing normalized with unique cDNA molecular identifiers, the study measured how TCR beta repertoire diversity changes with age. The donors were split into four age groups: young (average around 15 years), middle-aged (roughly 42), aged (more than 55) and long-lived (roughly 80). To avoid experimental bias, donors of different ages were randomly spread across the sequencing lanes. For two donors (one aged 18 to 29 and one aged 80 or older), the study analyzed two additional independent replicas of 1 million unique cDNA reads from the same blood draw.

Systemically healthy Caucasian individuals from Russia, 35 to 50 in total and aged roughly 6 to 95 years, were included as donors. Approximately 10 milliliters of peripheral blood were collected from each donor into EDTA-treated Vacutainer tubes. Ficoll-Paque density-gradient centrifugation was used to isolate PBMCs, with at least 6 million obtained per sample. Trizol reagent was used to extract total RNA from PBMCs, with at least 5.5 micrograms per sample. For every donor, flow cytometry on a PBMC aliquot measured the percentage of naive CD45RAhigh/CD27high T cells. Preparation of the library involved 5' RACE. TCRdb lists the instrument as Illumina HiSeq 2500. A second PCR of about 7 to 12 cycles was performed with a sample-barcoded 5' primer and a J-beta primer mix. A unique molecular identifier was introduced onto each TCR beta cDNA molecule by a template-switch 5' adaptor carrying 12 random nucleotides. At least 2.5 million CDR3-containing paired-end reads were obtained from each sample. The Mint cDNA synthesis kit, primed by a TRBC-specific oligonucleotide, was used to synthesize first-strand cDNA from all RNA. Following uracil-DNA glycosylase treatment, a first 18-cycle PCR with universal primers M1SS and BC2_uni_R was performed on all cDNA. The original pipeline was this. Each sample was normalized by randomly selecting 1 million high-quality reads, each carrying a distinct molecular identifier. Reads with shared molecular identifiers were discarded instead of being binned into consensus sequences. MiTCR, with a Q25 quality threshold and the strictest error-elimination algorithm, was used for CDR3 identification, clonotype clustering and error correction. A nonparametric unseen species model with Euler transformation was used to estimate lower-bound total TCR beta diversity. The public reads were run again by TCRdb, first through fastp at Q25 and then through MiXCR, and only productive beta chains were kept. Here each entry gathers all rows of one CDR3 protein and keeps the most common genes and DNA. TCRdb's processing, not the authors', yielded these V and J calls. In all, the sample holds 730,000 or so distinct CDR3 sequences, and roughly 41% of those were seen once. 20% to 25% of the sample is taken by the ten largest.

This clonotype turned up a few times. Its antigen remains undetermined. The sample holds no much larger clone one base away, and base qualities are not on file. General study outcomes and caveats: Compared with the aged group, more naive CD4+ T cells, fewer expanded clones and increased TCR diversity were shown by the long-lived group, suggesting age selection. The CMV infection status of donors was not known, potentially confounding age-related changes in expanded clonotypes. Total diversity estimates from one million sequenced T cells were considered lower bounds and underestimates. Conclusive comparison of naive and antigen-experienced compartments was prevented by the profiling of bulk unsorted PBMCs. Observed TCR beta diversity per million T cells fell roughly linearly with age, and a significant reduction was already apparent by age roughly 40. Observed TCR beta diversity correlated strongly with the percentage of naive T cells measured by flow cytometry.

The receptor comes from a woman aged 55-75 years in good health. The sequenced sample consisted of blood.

The CDR3 reads CSASGEGGFADTQYF. The nucleotide sequence reads TGCAGTGCTAGTGGGGAGGGAGGGTTCGCAGATACGCAGTATTTT. The V and J segments used are TRBV20-1 and TRBJ2-3; 7 bases in the middle match TRBD2. There are 15 amino acids in the CDR3, from cysteine to phenylalanine inclusive. Only the CDR3 region is kept as DNA, spanning 45 bases read in frame from base 1. Trimming takes 3 bases off V and 4 bases off J; junction bases not matched to a gene: 10. From a lookup of the germline V gene (reference sequence), CDR1 and CDR2 are DFQATT and SNEGSKA.